The 22 T cell receptor beta chains in this list originate from one sample, sequenced in a study of shared clonotypes between healthy human individuals. TCRdb's table, derived via immunoSEQ multiplex PCR, lists solely in-frame clones and lacks some. The sample lists just over 2,000,000 clones, 95% occurring once. Sequenced sample: naive CD4+ T cells sorted from blood. The subset: CD45RA+ positively selected. The receptors stem from a man between 18 and 35 years old in good health.

This chain uses TRBV2 with TRBJ2-2; tentatively, D is TRBD2 (5 bases). The CDR3 is made up of 13 amino acids. The germline V and J ends were trimmed by 7 bases and 4 bases, with 10 bases remaining between them. Germline CDR1 and CDR2: SNHLY and FYNNEI. The CDR3 DNA follows: TGTGCCAGCACCGGGGAATCCACCGGGGAGCTGTTTTTT. Translated: CASTGESTGELFF.

The gene calls are TRBV6-6 and TRBJ2-7; D gene uncertain. The germline V gene encodes CDR1 MNHNY and CDR2 SVGAGI (reference sequence). The CDR3 contains 15 residues. Trimming stripped 0 bases from V and 0 bases from J, with 9 bases between. The CDR3 protein is CASSYSTSPSYEQYF. The DNA for the CDR3 is TGTGCCAGCAGTTACTCGACCTCTCCCTCCTACGAGCAGTACTTC.

This rearrangement joins TRBV27 to TRBJ1-6, with TRBD1 identical over 8 bases. The V gene's germline CDR1 is MNHEY and CDR2 SMNVEV (reference sequence). The CDR3 length is 15 residues. V was pared by 6 bases and J by 6 bases, with 7 bases of the junction left unmatched. The CDR3 DNA reads as TGTGCCAGCAGATCCCCGGGACAGGTTAATTCACCCCTCCACTTT. This gives the protein CASRSPGQVNSPLHF.

V is TRBV2 and J is TRBJ2-5; 9 nucleotides line up with TRBD1. With 6 bases clipped from V and 4 bases from J, the junction kept 9 bases outside the gene matches. Germline V CDR1 and CDR2: SNHLY, FYNNEI. The CDR3 has 15 amino acids. The CDR3 sequence: CASRPGQGLGETQYF. CDR3 coding DNA: TGTGCCAGCAGGCCGGGACAGGGCCTTGGAGAGACCCAGTACTTC.

The J gene is TRBJ2-3, the V gene TRBV25-1; TRBD2 aligns across 10 bases. J lost 0 bases, V lost 8 bases, and 2 bases had no gene match. Per germline, CDR1 MGHDK and CDR2 SYGVNS. The CDR3 totals 14 residues. CDR3 sequence: CASGLAASTDTQYF. The CDR3 DNA sequence: TGTGCCAGCGGACTAGCGGCGAGCACAGATACGCAGTATTTT.

This rearrangement joins TRBV6-1 to TRBJ1-2; 7 nucleotides match TRBD1. Germline V gene data show CDR1 as MNHNS and CDR2 as SASEGT. The CDR3 runs to 14 residues. J gave up 4 bases and V 9 bases, and 11 bases lay outside the gene matches. CDR3 DNA sequence: TGTGCCAGTCAACTAACCAGGGGGGTCTATGGCTACACCTTC. Protein: CASQLTRGVYGYTF.

V and J are TRBV4-3 and TRBJ2-7, with TRBD2 matching over 12 bases. Per germline, CDR1 LGHNA and CDR2 YSLEER. V dropped 3 bases and J dropped 2; count of bases not matched to a gene: 5. The CDR3 totals 16 residues. The CDR3 bases are TGCGCCAGCAGCCACCGGACTAGCGGGAACACCTACGAGCAGTACTTC. Its translation is CASSHRTSGNTYEQYF.

The chain carries TRBV28 and TRBJ1-6; TRBD1 matches at 8 bases. Germline assignment: CDR1 MDHEN and CDR2 SYDVKM. The CDR3 consists of 16 residues. With V trimmed by 4 bases and J by 6 bases, 8 bases remained unmatched. CDR3 amino acids: CASSSQSGGGNSPLHF. The CDR3, as DNA: TGTGCCAGCAGTTCACAATCAGGGGGCGGTAATTCACCCCTCCACTTT.

A note on this clone: Other DNA sequences in the sample encode the same CDR3. The chain joins TRBV30 to TRBJ2-7; a weak D match, TRBD2 (5 bases). CDR1 and CDR2 from the germline V gene are GTSNPN and SVGIG (reference sequence). The CDR3 is made up of 12 amino acids. V gave up 2 bases and J gave up 2 bases, with 7 bases separating them. The CDR3 here is CAWSSGAYEQYF. The CDR3 bases are TGTGCCTGGAGTTCCGGGGCCTACGAGCAGTACTTC.

The chain links TRBV29-1 to TRBJ1-1; D remains ambiguous. The CDR3 runs 13 residues. Per germline, CDR1 SQVTM and CDR2 ANQGSEA. The ends were cut back, 4 bases at V and 5 bases at J, with 14 bases in the middle. For the CDR3, the DNA is TGCAGCGTTGTCGTCAATGTGGGGACTGAAGCTTTCTTT. It translates to CSVVVNVGTEAFF.

This chain connects TRBV5-1 to TRBJ1-4, with 8 bases matching TRBD1. Germline-derived CDR1 and CDR2 are SGHRS and YFSETQ. This CDR3 region has 14 residues. V lost 4 bases to trimming and J lost 5 bases; unmatched junction nucleotides: 4. In DNA, the CDR3 is TGCGCCAGCAGCCGACAGGGGAGGAATGAAAAACTGTTTTTT. Its translation: CASSRQGRNEKLFF.

The CDR3 here is CASSLYGGGAYEQYF. The DNA for the CDR3 is TGTGCCAGCAGTTTATATGGCGGGGGGGCCTACGAGCAGTACTTC. The chain uses TRBV27 and TRBJ2-7; 9 bases map to TRBD2. V gave up 1 base and J gave up 2 bases; unmatched junction bases: 3. Germline V lookup: CDR1 MNHEY, CDR2 SMNVEV (reference sequence). CDR3 length equals 15 residues.

The chain joins TRBV28 to TRBJ1-6, with D perhaps matching TRBD1 (5 bases). The length of the CDR3 is 14 residues. Trimming left V 8 bases short and J 11 bases short, with 19 bases between. Germline V lookup: CDR1 MDHEN, CDR2 SYDVKM. CDR3 in DNA: TGTGCCAGCCAGGGTTTCCCCCACATTACACCCCTCCACTTT. It specifies CASQGFPHITPLHF.

The rearrangement joins TRBV4-3 to TRBJ1-2; D might be TRBD1 (6 bases). Germline V gene lookup returns CDR1 LGHNA and CDR2 YSLEER. The length of the CDR3 is 15 residues. V lost 1 base, J lost 2 bases, and 11 bases lay in between. The CDR3 sequence is CASSQGSQGNYGYTF. The CDR3 nucleotides read TGCGCCAGCAGCCAAGGTTCTCAGGGGAACTATGGCTACACCTTC.

This clone was counted at least ten times. Within the sample, other DNA sequences also encode this same CDR3. This rearrangement joins TRBV2 to TRBJ2-7; D unresolved. The CDR3 has 11 residues. Per germline, CDR1 SNHLY and CDR2 FYNNEI. V was clipped by 3 bases and J by 3 bases, with 3 bases between them. The CDR3 spells CASSEGYEQYF. The CDR3 DNA follows: TGTGCCAGCAGTGAGGGCTACGAGCAGTACTTC.

This rearrangement joins TRBV29-1 to TRBJ2-1; the D is unclear. Germline V gene sequence: CDR1 SQVTM, CDR2 ANQGSEA. This CDR3 comprises 10 residues. V lost 4 bases and J lost 6, with 4 bases in between. The CDR3 coding sequence is TGCAGCGTTGGAGTCAATGAGCAGTTCTTC. This translates into CSVGVNEQFF.

The chain combines TRBV6-1 with TRBJ2-5; no definite D call. There are 14 residues in the CDR3. Trimming left V 3 bases short and J 1 base short, with 9 bases between. Germline V gives CDR1 MNHNS, CDR2 SASEGT. The CDR3 region is CASSEGSFQETQYF. The DNA for the CDR3 is TGTGCCAGCAGTGAGGGTTCGTTCCAAGAGACCCAGTACTTC.

The chain combines TRBV5-1 with TRBJ1-1; no clear D. Germline V gives CDR1 SGHRS, CDR2 YFSETQ. V was cut by 1 base and J by 4 bases, with 11 bases left in between. The CDR3 is 14 residues long. CDR3 region: CASSLRVEGTEAFF. Written as DNA, the CDR3 is TGCGCCAGCAGCTTGCGGGTAGAGGGCACTGAAGCTTTCTTT.

This clone was observed once. The chain combines TRBV7-9 with TRBJ2-3; D might be TRBD1 (6 bases). The CDR3 runs to 16 residues. Germline loops: CDR1 SEHNR, CDR2 FQNEAQ (reference sequence). V lost 4 bases and J 1 base, leaving 15 bases between the germline ends. The CDR3 spells CASSSGEGERTDTQYF. For the CDR3, the DNA is TGTGCCAGCAGCTCAGGCGAGGGGGAGCGCACAGATACGCAGTATTTT.

This clone showed up just once. The gene calls are TRBV9 and TRBJ1-6; possible D gene TRBD1, 5 bases. Germline assignment: CDR1 SGDLS and CDR2 YYNGEE. Trimming pared 4 bases from V and 7 bases from J, leaving 15 bases between. The CDR3 contains 15 residues. CDR3 DNA sequence: TGTGCCAGCAGCCCCGGGACTGGAAACAATTCACCCCTCCACTTT. It translates to CASSPGTGNNSPLHF.

The table lists this clone with a count of one. This chain joins TRBV25-1 and TRBJ2-3; 10 bases agree with TRBD2. Trimming at V came to 1 base and at J to 6 bases, leaving 7 bases not matched to a gene. The CDR3 runs 16 residues. Germline CDR1 is MGHDK and CDR2 is SYGVNS. In nucleotides, the CDR3 is TGTGCCAGCAGTGAATCTAGAGCGGGAGGGCTGGATACGCAGTATTTT. It encodes CASSESRAGGLDTQYF.

The V gene is TRBV5-6, the J gene TRBJ2-2, with D uncertain. Germline assignment: CDR1 SGHDT and CDR2 YYEEEE. The CDR3 length is 16 residues. Trimming cost V 4 bases and J 3 bases, with 16 bases left between them. CDR3 sequence: CASSQGNSGYTGELFF. In DNA, the CDR3 is TGTGCCAGCAGCCAAGGGAATAGTGGCTACACCGGGGAGCTGTTTTTT.